One sample yielded the 2 T cell receptor beta chains listed below, sequenced in a study of cytomegalovirus exposure and HLA in healthy donors (dated by TCRdb to about 2017). The protocol used for the library was the immunoSEQ multiplex PCR assay. A mixture of 60 forward primers for TCR Vbeta segments and 13 reverse primers for TCR Jbeta segments was used in the multiplex PCR. TCRdb mirrors the immuneACCESS table, restricted to in-frame sequences. Some clones are absent from its copies; in checked studies, under half trace to an unresolved V gene, and the reason for the others is unknown. The sample table lists about 180,000 clones, 65% to 85% of them with a count of one. The biggest ten clones account for more than 1.1% of the sample. The sample was PBMCs. These receptors were collected from a girl aged 5 to 17 in good health and CMV-seropositive.

This clone was recorded a few times. The CDR3 reads CASSPGQGLGNEQFF. The CDR3 DNA reads as TGTGCCAGCTCACCCGGACAGGGATTGGGCAATGAGCAGTTCTTC. V and J are TRBV18 and TRBJ2-1, with 8 bases matching TRBD1. CDR3 length: 15 residues. The V gene end was trimmed by 3 bases and the J gene end by 6 bases; junction bases not matched to a gene: 7. Per germline, CDR1 KGHSH and CDR2 LQKENI.

The chain is built from TRBV7-9 and TRBJ2-5; D unresolved. This CDR3 comprises 14 residues. V was cut by 7 bases and J by 3 bases, with 15 bases left in between. Germline-derived CDR1 and CDR2 are SEHNR and FQNEAQ (reference sequence). The CDR3 DNA reads TGTGCCAGCACCCTCCTCCGAGCTAAAGAGACCCAGTACTTC. This sequence encodes CASTLLRAKETQYF.